What follows are 15 T cell receptor beta chains derived from one specimen sequenced in a study of blood T cell repertoires in COVID-19. Using immunoSEQ multiplex PCR, the repertoire was profiled, and TCRdb retains in-frame clones only, with some absent. The sample holds roughly 200,000 clones, approximately 86% seen once. The material sequenced was PBMCs or T cells enriched from blood (not recorded which). The source is a woman aged 25 to 39 who had been exposed to COVID-19.

The genes are TRBV10-1 and TRBJ1-3; D remains unclear. Trimming pared 6 bases from V and 6 bases from J, leaving 12 bases between. There are 13 residues in the CDR3. The germline V gene has CDR1 WNHNN and CDR2 SYGVQD (reference sequence). In DNA, the CDR3 is TGCGCCAGCAGCGCCGGAGCACAAAACACCATATATTTT. Protein: CASSAGAQNTIYF.

The chain joins TRBV11-3 to TRBJ1-1; perhaps TRBD1 as D (6 bases). Germline CDR1 is SGHNT and CDR2 is YENEEA. Trimming stripped 3 bases from V and 2 bases from J, with 7 bases between. The CDR3 has 13 amino acids. DNA of the CDR3: TGTGCCAGCAGCTTCGGGACAAACACTGAAGCTTTCTTT. This sequence encodes CASSFGTNTEAFF.

The V and J genes are TRBV5-1 and TRBJ1-6, with 8 bases identical to TRBD1. Germline CDR1 SGHRS, CDR2 YFSETQ. The V segment lost 4 bases and the J segment 14 bases; nucleotides outside the gene matches: 11. The CDR3 runs to 14 residues. The CDR3 bases are TGCGCCAGCAGCGTAACAGGGGGGAGTAACACCCTCCACTTT. Amino acids: CASSVTGGSNTLHF.

The V gene is TRBV20-1, the J gene TRBJ2-1; 8 positions agree with TRBD2. There are 14 residues in the CDR3. V was pared by 3 bases and J by 2 bases, with 3 bases of the junction left unmatched. From germline, CDR1 is DFQATT and CDR2 SNEGSKA (reference sequence). CDR3 sequence reads: CSASGAGAYNEQFF. The CDR3 DNA reads TGCAGTGCTAGTGGAGCGGGGGCCTACAATGAGCAGTTCTTC.

The rearrangement joins TRBV7-9 to TRBJ1-1, with TRBD1 matching 9 bases. CDR3 length equals 13 residues. V lost 4 bases to trimming and J lost 7 bases; unmatched junction nucleotides: 4. Germline CDR1 reads SEHNR; CDR2 reads FQNEAQ (reference sequence). The CDR3: CASSWTGENEAFF. CDR3 in DNA: TGTGCCAGCAGCTGGACAGGGGAGAATGAAGCTTTCTTT.

This sequence joins TRBV6-5 and TRBJ1-1; D is possibly TRBD1 (6 bases). The CDR3 has 14 residues. V was shortened by 0 bases and J by 1 base, with 6 bases between the two germline ends. Germline-derived CDR1 and CDR2 are MNHEY and SVGAGI. The CDR3 DNA sequence: TGTGCCAGCAGTTACTCGGACAGGAACACTGAAGCTTTCTTT. Its protein is CASSYSDRNTEAFF.

The J gene is TRBJ2-1, the V gene TRBV5-1; the match to TRBD2 covers 8 bases. Germline-derived CDR1 and CDR2 are SGHRS and YFSETQ. There are 13 residues in the CDR3. Trimming removed 3 bases from V and 8 bases from J; junction bases left unmatched: 4. The CDR3 protein is CASSYGTSHEQFF. CDR3 DNA sequence: TGCGCCAGCAGCTACGGGACTAGTCATGAGCAGTTCTTC.

The chain has TRBV23-1 and TRBJ2-7, with 7 bases fitting TRBD1. TRBV23-1 is reported as an ORF; its role is uncertain. The CDR3 spans 16 residues. V shed 0 bases and J 1 base; nucleotides not matched to a gene: 6. CDR3 sequence: CASSQSQGGLSYEQYF. The CDR3 DNA is TGCGCCAGCAGTCAATCACAAGGGGGCCTTTCCTACGAGCAGTACTTC.

The genes are TRBV11-2 and TRBJ2-7; weak D call: TRBD2 (6 bases). V dropped 5 bases and J dropped 0 bases, with 14 bases sitting between them. The CDR3 has 15 amino acids. CDR1 and CDR2 (germline): SGHAT, FQNNGV. CDR3 sequence reads: CASSKTSTSSYEQYF. The CDR3 DNA reads TGTGCCAGCAGCAAAACTAGCACGAGCTCCTACGAGCAGTACTTC.

This clone was counted a few times. Other nucleotide sequences in the sample specify the same CDR3. The chain has TRBV11-2 and TRBJ2-7; the D is unclear. Trimming stripped 3 bases from V and 4 bases from J, with 7 bases between. Germline V gene lookup returns CDR1 SGHAT and CDR2 FQNNGV. This CDR3 has 12 residues. CDR3 sequence: CASSFSLYEQYF. For the CDR3, the DNA is TGTGCCAGCAGCTTTTCACTTTACGAGCAGTACTTC. The full variable domain, rest sourced from reference TRBV11-2 and TRBJ2-7, is EAGVAQSPRYKIIEKRQSVAFWCNPISGHATLYWYQQILGQGPKLLIQFQNNGVVDDSQLPKDRFSAERLKGVDSTLKIQPAKLEDSAVYLCASSFSLYEQYFGPGTRLTVT.

This sequence joins TRBV18 and TRBJ2-3; the D is unclear. V was pared by 3 bases and J by 7 bases, with 8 bases between. Germline CDR1 is KGHSH and CDR2 is LQKENI. CDR3 length: 12 amino acids. The CDR3 DNA sequence: TGTGCCAGCTCACCCAGCAGGAATACGCAGTATTTT. Translating it yields CASSPSRNTQYF. The variable domain in full, completed from reference TRBV18 and TRBJ2-3, reads NAGVMQNPRHLVRRRGQEARLRCSPMKGHSHVYWYRQLPEEGLKFMVYLQKENIIDESGMPKERFSAEFPKEGPSILRIQQVVRGDSAAYFCASSPSRNTQYFGPGTRLTVL.

The chain links TRBV6-5 to TRBJ2-1, with 11 bases lining up with TRBD2. J was trimmed by 4 bases and V by 6 bases; bases with no gene match: 5. In germline, CDR1 is MNHEY, CDR2 SVGAGI. The CDR3 length is 15 residues. The CDR3 DNA reads as TGTGCCAGCAGCTCGGGACTAGCGGTATACAATGAGCAGTTCTTC. As protein: CASSSGLAVYNEQFF.

The chain employs TRBV5-1 and TRBJ1-2, with TRBD1 as a possible D gene (6 bases). Per germline, CDR1 SGHRS and CDR2 YFSETQ. The CDR3 extends over 15 amino acids. Trimming took 5 bases from V and 0 from J, leaving 14 bases between them. CDR3 in amino acids: CASRRQDLPNYGYTF. In DNA form, the CDR3 reads TGCGCCAGCAGGCGACAGGATTTACCTAACTATGGCTACACCTTC.

This clone was found a few times. The chain has TRBV11-3 and TRBJ2-1; D may be TRBD1 (6 bases). V lost 5 bases, J lost 7 bases, and 18 bases lay in between. The CDR3 is 15 residues long. The germline CDR1 and CDR2 sequences are SGHNT and YENEEA. CDR3 in DNA: TGTGCCAGCAGCCCAAGGACCAGGGGAAATAATGAGCAGTTCTTC. Translated, it gives CASSPRTRGNNEQFF.

This clone was counted ten times or more. J is TRBJ2-5 and V is TRBV19; no firm D call. Trimming stripped 0 bases from V and 5 bases from J, with 19 bases between. Germline V gene lookup returns CDR1 LNHDA and CDR2 SQIVND (reference sequence). This CDR3 has 17 residues. The CDR3 region has the DNA TGTGCCAGTAGTATAGACAGCTTTTCGGCCTACGGGGAGACCCAGTACTTC. This codes for CASSIDSFSAYGETQYF.